Below, 14 T cell receptor beta chains from the same sample are listed, as sequenced in a study of blood T cell repertoires in COVID-19. Assay: immunoSEQ multiplex PCR; the TCRdb copy retains only in-frame clones and omits some. The table includes some 120,000 clones, around 80% detected once. Sequencing was carried out using peripheral blood. These receptors were collected from a human donor in a cohort sampled during active COVID-19.

V gene TRBV11-2 combines with J gene TRBJ1-1; D perhaps matches TRBD1 (6 bases). The CDR3 is made up of 15 amino acids. V was trimmed by 7 bases and J by 10 bases, leaving 25 bases between them. Germline loops: CDR1 SGHAT, CDR2 FQNNGV. The CDR3 bases are TGTGCCAGCACCCCCCTCGGGGGGGGGCGAGGGCCAGCTTTCTTT. Amino acid sequence: CASTPLGGGRGPAFF.

The rearrangement joins TRBV29-1 to TRBJ2-7, with 8 positions matching TRBD1. This CDR3 region has 12 residues. J was trimmed by 5 bases and V by 1 base; bases with no gene match: 1. Germline V gene lookup returns CDR1 SQVTM and CDR2 ANQGSEA. CDR3 in amino acids: CSVEGTGNEQYF. The CDR3 bases are TGCAGCGTTGAAGGGACAGGGAACGAGCAGTACTTC.

CDR3 residues: CASSVKTGPDEQYF. CDR3 bases: TGTGCCAGCAGCGTTAAGACAGGCCCGGACGAGCAGTACTTC. The chain is built from TRBV9 and TRBJ2-7; D may be TRBD1 (6 bases). The germline V and J ends were trimmed by 2 bases and 5 bases, with 14 bases remaining between them. Germline V gene data show CDR1 as SGDLS and CDR2 as YYNGEE. The CDR3 runs 14 residues. The whole variable domain, remainder taken from reference TRBV9 and TRBJ2-7, is DSGVTQTPKHLITATGQRVTLRCSPRSGDLSVYWYQQSLDQGLQFLIQYYNGEERAKGNILERFSAQQFPDLHSELNLSSLELGDSALYFCASSVKTGPDEQYFGPGTRLTVT.

V and J are TRBV18 and TRBJ1-3; D is undetermined. Germline loops: CDR1 KGHSH, CDR2 LQKENI. V lost 3 bases to trimming and J lost 4 bases, with 13 bases between them. The CDR3 has 15 amino acids. Here the CDR3 DNA reads TGTGCCAGCTCACCGTTGGCAGAGGAAGGAAACACCATATATTTT. Its protein product is CASSPLAEEGNTIYF.

V and J are TRBV5-6 and TRBJ2-5, with D maybe TRBD1 (6 bases). Germline V gives CDR1 SGHDT, CDR2 YYEEEE. The CDR3 has 14 amino acids. V was pared by 1 base and J by 2 bases, with 9 bases between. The CDR3 nucleotides are TGTGCCAGCAGCTTGTTCGGACAGCAAGAGACCCAGTACTTC. Its protein is CASSLFGQQETQYF.

DNA of the CDR3: TGTGCCAGCAGCCCCGGACAGGCGGACTATGGCTACACCTTC. This codes for CASSPGQADYGYTF. The genes are TRBV11-2 and TRBJ1-2; 7 nucleotides align to TRBD1. CDR3 size: 14 residues. With 5 bases clipped from V and 3 bases from J, the junction kept 6 bases outside the gene matches. The germline CDR1 and CDR2 sequences are SGHAT and FQNNGV.

The chain combines TRBV10-3 with TRBJ1-1; possible D gene TRBD1, 5 bases. The CDR3 is 13 amino acids. CDR1 is ENHRY and CDR2 is SYGVKD in the germline V gene. V lost 4 bases and J 7 bases, leaving 13 bases between the germline ends. For the CDR3, the DNA is TGTGCCATCAGTGGGCTACAGGATCATGAAGCTTTCTTT. It codes for CAISGLQDHEAFF.

This clone was seen just once. This chain uses TRBV19 with TRBJ2-2; the D is unclear. The V end was cut by 1 base, the J end by 8 bases, with 11 bases between. The CDR3 runs 14 residues. Germline V gives CDR1 LNHDA, CDR2 SQIVND (reference sequence). Here the CDR3 reads CASSIGPVVGELFF. For the CDR3, the DNA is TGTGCCAGTAGTATAGGGCCCGTGGTAGGGGAGCTGTTTTTT.

This clone was counted only a few times. This CDR3 is also generated by other DNA sequences in the sample. CDR3 sequence (DNA): TGTGCCAGCAGCGTAGGAGGGGGCACCGGGGAGCTGTTTTTT. Its protein product is CASSVGGGTGELFF. The V and J genes are TRBV9 and TRBJ2-2, with D tentatively TRBD1 (6 bases). This CDR3 is built from 14 residues. From germline, CDR1 is SGDLS and CDR2 YYNGEE. With 0 bases removed from V and 4 bases from J, the gap between germline ends came to 7 bases.

The rearrangement links TRBV6-5 to TRBJ2-3; a possible D gene is TRBD1 (5 bases). The CDR3 loop spans 15 amino acids. V gave up 2 bases and J gave up 2 bases, with 11 bases separating them. Germline lookup yields CDR1 MNHEY and CDR2 SVGAGI. The CDR3 DNA reads TGTGCCAGCAGTTACGCCGGCAGGGACACAGATACGCAGTATTTT. Translated, it gives CASSYAGRDTDTQYF.

This clone occurred a few times. The chain combines TRBV27 with TRBJ1-2; 8 nucleotides match TRBD1. This CDR3 contains 12 residues. CDR1 and CDR2 from the germline V gene are MNHEY and SMNVEV (reference sequence). V lost 7 bases to trimming and J lost 6 bases; unmatched junction nucleotides: 4. The CDR3 DNA reads as TGTGCCAGCACCACAGGGGGAGATGGCTACACCTTC. The encoded protein is CASTTGGDGYTF.

V usage is TRBV18 and J usage is TRBJ1-1; TRBD1 might be the D (5 bases). The CDR3 loop spans 14 amino acids. The ends were cut back, 3 bases at V and 3 bases at J, with 11 bases in the middle. Per the germline V gene, CDR1 is KGHSH and CDR2 is LQKENI. The CDR3 nucleotides read TGTGCCAGCTCACCCCCTGTCAGGGACACTGAAGCTTTCTTT. It codes for CASSPPVRDTEAFF.

The chain uses TRBV6-5 and TRBJ1-1, with TRBD1 matching over 8 bases. CDR3 length equals 13 residues. Per the germline V gene, CDR1 is MNHEY and CDR2 is SVGAGI. V lost 7 bases and J lost 7; bases outside the gene matches: 8. The CDR3 spells CASKDQGAIEAFF. The CDR3 nucleotides read TGTGCCAGCAAAGATCAGGGGGCAATTGAAGCTTTCTTT.

This chain connects TRBV6-5 to TRBJ2-7; 7 positions match TRBD1. Germline lookup yields CDR1 MNHEY and CDR2 SVGAGI. The CDR3 spans 12 residues. Losses at the gene ends were 5 bases for V and 2 bases for J; bases not matched to a gene: 0. The CDR3 region is CASSTGAYEQYF. The CDR3 DNA sequence: TGTGCCAGCAGTACAGGGGCCTACGAGCAGTACTTC.